These T cell receptor beta chains were read from a single sample in a study of blood T cells in healthy people across ages. One entry per CDR3 protein, called by TCRdb with MiXCR from the 5' RACE reads. The sample lists roughly 860,000 distinct CDR3 sequences; 60% to 80% were seen once. Sequencing input: blood. Receptor source: a man aged 25 to 45 in good health. CDR3s include the opening cysteine and the closing phenylalanine or tryptophan. The D gene is left open where the match is weak. Clone size is stated in some rows and not others, as once, few, many or a class when expanded.

NA,TRBV6-5,TRBD1,TRBJ1-5,CASSSPRDRNNQPQHF,TGTGCCAGCAGTTCACCCCGGGACAGGAACAATCAGCCCCAGCATTTT
NA,TRBV6-6,NA,TRBJ2-3,CASALKGGTDTQYF,TGTGCCAGCGCCCTAAAGGGGGGCACAGATACGCAGTATTTT
NA,TRBV20-1,TRBD1,TRBJ2-1,CSARETGYNEQFF,TGCAGTGCTAGGGAGACAGGGTATAATGAGCAGTTCTTC
once,TRBV7-8,NA,TRBJ2-3,CASSLANGVGTDTQYF,TGTGCCAGCAGCTTAGCGAACGGGGTGGGCACAGATACGCAGTATTTT
NA,TRBV4-3,NA,TRBJ2-7,CASSQDETRSYEQYF,TGCGCCAGCAGCCAAGATGAGACTAGGAGCTACGAGCAGTACTTC
NA,TRBV20-1,TRBD1,TRBJ1-1,CSAFGPTGIEAFF,TGCAGTGCTTTTGGGCCGACAGGGATAGAAGCTTTCTTT
NA,TRBV9,NA,TRBJ2-1,CASSVRDSPYNEQFF,TGTGCCAGCAGCGTCCGGGACTCCCCCTACAATGAGCAGTTCTTC
NA,TRBV5-4,NA,TRBJ2-3,CASSPDRSSTDTQYF,TGTGCCAGCAGCCCAGACAGGAGTAGCACAGATACGCAGTATTTT
NA,TRBV6-2/TRBV6-3,NA,TRBJ2-3,CASSYATGGLRTDTQYF,TGTGCCAGCAGTTACGCGACGGGTGGACTTCGCACAGATACGCAGTATTTT
few,TRBV2,TRBD1,TRBJ1-2,CASRGQGDSDGYTF,TGTGCCAGCAGGGGACAGGGCGATTCGGATGGCTACACCTTC
NA,TRBV27,NA,TRBJ2-7,CASVSSSYEQYF,TGTGCCAGCGTCTCGAGCTCCTACGAGCAGTACTTC
NA,TRBV20-1,TRBD2,TRBJ2-7,CSARDLAGGYEQYF,TGCAGTGCTAGAGACCTAGCGGGGGGATACGAGCAGTACTTC
few,TRBV9,NA,TRBJ2-5,CASSTDLGETQYF,TGTGCCAGCAGCACTGACCTAGGAGAGACCCAGTACTTC
NA,TRBV2,NA,TRBJ2-4,CASSETGFTSEQYF,TGTGCCAGCAGTGAAACGGGCTTCACAAGTGAGCAGTACTTC
few,TRBV20-1,NA,TRBJ2-1,CSASSGTVYNEQFF,TGCAGTGCTAGCTCCGGGACGGTATACAATGAGCAGTTCTTC
NA,TRBV28,TRBD2,TRBJ2-5,CASSTVPGLAGVRETQYF,TGTGCCAGCAGTACGGTCCCGGGACTAGCGGGGGTTCGGGAGACCCAGTACTTC
NA,TRBV15,NA,TRBJ2-3,CATSTWEDWADTRYF,TGTGCCACCAGCACCTGGGAGGATTGGGCGGATACGCGGTATTTT
NA,TRBV19,TRBD1,TRBJ1-1,CASIEVARGIPEAFF,TGTGCCAGTATTGAGGTAGCCAGGGGGATTCCTGAAGCTTTCTTT
NA,TRBV7-2,NA,TRBJ1-2,CASSLNMNRDGYTF,TGTGCCAGCAGCTTAAATATGAACAGGGATGGCTACACCTTC
NA,TRBV29-1,TRBD1,TRBJ2-7,CSAEPGTGAYEQYF,TGCAGCGCTGAGCCGGGGACAGGGGCCTACGAGCAGTACTTC
NA,TRBV20-1,NA,TRBJ2-4,CSATWGAGNIQYF,TGCAGTGCTACCTGGGGGGCTGGAAACATTCAGTACTTC
NA,TRBV20-1,TRBD2,TRBJ2-1,CSAIGTSGGEAQFF,TGCAGTGCCATAGGGACTAGCGGGGGGGAAGCGCAGTTCTTC
few,TRBV27,NA,TRBJ2-1,CASKTGGSYNEQFF,TGTGCCAGTAAGACCGGCGGATCTTACAATGAGCAGTTCTTC
NA,TRBV5-1,NA,TRBJ1-2,CASSSWTDSANYGYTF,TGCGCCAGCAGCTCCTGGACAGATTCAGCTAACTATGGCTACACCTTC
NA,TRBV12-3/TRBV12-4,NA,TRBJ2-3,CASSAGISLTDTQYF,TGTGCCAGCAGTGCCGGGATTTCGCTTACAGATACGCAGTATTTT
NA,TRBV3-1,TRBD2,TRBJ2-5,CASSQSWRTSGGAGETQYF,TGTGCCAGCAGCCAGAGTTGGAGGACTAGCGGGGGGGCGGGGGAGACCCAGTACTTC
NA,TRBV20-1,NA,TRBJ2-3,CSAGGGPVADTQYF,TGCAGTGCTGGCGGGGGCCCGGTCGCAGATACGCAGTATTTT
NA,TRBV12-3/TRBV12-4,NA,TRBJ2-1,CASSYDGTHNEQFF,TGTGCCAGCAGCTACGACGGGACTCACAATGAGCAGTTCTTC
few,TRBV10-3,NA,TRBJ1-2,CAISERDNANYGYTF,TGTGCCATCAGTGAAAGGGACAACGCTAACTATGGCTACACCTTC
NA,TRBV4-3,NA,TRBJ2-3,CASSQKTLGDTQYF,TGCGCCAGCAGCCAGAAGACTCTGGGAGATACGCAGTATTTT
few,TRBV4-3,TRBD2,TRBJ2-5,CASSQDRLAGLETQYF,TGCGCCAGCAGCCAAGATCGGCTAGCGGGGTTAGAGACCCAGTACTTC
NA,TRBV5-1,NA,TRBJ2-7,CASSSEGSFGEQYF,TGCGCCAGCAGCTCAGAAGGCTCCTTTGGCGAGCAGTACTTC
NA,TRBV6-4,NA,TRBJ1-2,CASSDSEGSLRGYTF,TGTGCCAGCAGTGACTCAGAGGGCAGCCTGCGGGGCTACACCTTC
NA,TRBV24-1,NA,TRBJ1-2,CATSEEDTGYGYTF,TGTGCCACCAGTGAGGAGGATACAGGCTATGGCTACACCTTC
NA,TRBV20-1,TRBD1,TRBJ2-1,CSAKVWTGGNEQFF,TGCAGTGCAAAGGTCTGGACAGGGGGCAATGAGCAGTTCTTC
NA,TRBV7-2,TRBD2,TRBJ2-1,CASRLSGNSYNEQFF,TGTGCCAGCAGGCTAAGCGGGAACTCCTACAATGAGCAGTTCTTC
NA,TRBV6-5,TRBD1,TRBJ1-4,CASSYSRRGHNEKLFF,TGTGCCAGCAGTTACTCGCGCAGGGGGCATAATGAAAAACTGTTTTTT
few,TRBV12-3/TRBV12-4,NA,TRBJ2-7,CASSLENEQYF,TGTGCCAGCAGTTTAGAAAACGAGCAGTACTTC
NA,TRBV6-2/TRBV6-3,NA,TRBJ2-5,CASRPGFADLLNEQYF,TGTGCCAGCAGGCCCGGTTTTGCGGACTTACTTAATGAGCAGTACTTC
NA,TRBV7-2,TRBD2,TRBJ2-5,CASSLLPGGNGETQYF,TGTGCCAGCAGCTTACTGCCCGGGGGGAACGGAGAGACCCAGTACTTC
NA,TRBV20-1,NA,TRBJ2-4,CSAREQLAKNIQYF,TGCAGTGCTAGAGAACAGTTAGCCAAAAACATTCAGTACTTC
many,TRBV7-2,NA,TRBJ2-7,CASSLEGGSYEQYF,TGCGCCAGCAGCTTAGAAGGGGGCTCCTACGAGCAGTACTTC
NA,TRBV27,NA,TRBJ1-2,CASRQGHLSYGYTF,TGTGCCAGCAGACAGGGCCACCTATCCTATGGCTACACCTTC
NA,TRBV20-1,NA,TRBJ1-1,CSARQSGPLDTEAFF,TGCAGTGCTAGGCAATCTGGGCCGCTGGACACTGAAGCTTTCTTT
NA,TRBV9,NA,TRBJ2-1,CASSLPTVHAGAPNEQFF,TGTGCCAGCAGCCTACCGACGGTCCACGCCGGGGCCCCCAATGAGCAGTTCTTC
NA,TRBV7-3,TRBD2,TRBJ2-3,CASSPTSAYTDTQYF,TGTGCCAGCAGCCCGACTAGCGCGTACACAGATACGCAGTATTTT
NA,TRBV20-1,TRBD2,TRBJ2-5,CSAERGTLQETQYF,TGCAGTGCAGAGCGGGGGACCCTCCAAGAGACCCAGTACTTC
NA,TRBV12-3/TRBV12-4,NA,TRBJ2-7,CASSLRQAPNYEQYF,TGTGCCAGCAGTTTACGACAGGCACCTAACTACGAGCAGTACTTC
NA,TRBV6-5,TRBD2,TRBJ2-1,CASSLSTSGGYNEQFF,TGTGCCAGCAGTTTATCGACTAGCGGGGGCTACAATGAGCAGTTCTTC
few,TRBV4-3,NA,TRBJ1-2,CASSLQGFDGYTF,TGCGCCAGCAGCCTACAGGGATTTGATGGCTACACCTTC
NA,TRBV29-1,TRBD1,TRBJ1-2,CSAQTGTDDGYTF,TGCAGCGCCCAAACCGGGACAGACGATGGCTACACCTTC
NA,TRBV6-2/TRBV6-3,TRBD1,TRBJ2-7,CASSRTRGREQYF,TGTGCCAGCAGCCGAACGAGGGGGCGCGAGCAGTACTTC
NA,TRBV5-1,TRBD1,TRBJ1-5,CASSSGQEAQPQHF,TGCGCCAGCAGCTCCGGACAGGAGGCTCAGCCCCAGCATTTT
NA,TRBV7-8,NA,TRBJ2-1,CASSPGGGGAYNEQFF,TGTGCCAGCAGCCCTGGGGGTGGTGGGGCCTACAATGAGCAGTTCTTC
NA,TRBV29-1,NA,TRBJ2-1,CSVRDPLWDEQFF,TGCAGCGTAAGGGACCCCCTCTGGGATGAGCAGTTCTTC
NA,TRBV6-2/TRBV6-3,NA,TRBJ2-7,CASSYSPSARAWSYEQYF,TGTGCCAGCAGTTACTCGCCCAGCGCCCGGGCCTGGTCCTACGAGCAGTACTTC
NA,TRBV10-3,TRBD1,TRBJ2-4,CAISGIPGQGDRNIQYF,TGTGCCATCAGTGGGATACCGGGACAGGGTGATCGAAACATTCAGTACTTC
few,TRBV9,TRBD1,TRBJ2-4,CASSAYDRDEQYF,TGTGCCAGCAGCGCCTACGACAGGGATGAGCAGTACTTC
few,TRBV4-3,NA,TRBJ2-7,CASSQEPRDYEQYF,TGCGCCAGCAGCCAAGAACCCAGGGACTACGAGCAGTACTTC
NA,TRBV4-3,NA,TRBJ2-7,CASSQIDESSYEQYF,TGCGCCAGCAGCCAAATCGACGAGAGCTCCTACGAGCAGTACTTC